This T cell receptor beta chain was sequenced for a study of T cell repertoires in cytomegalovirus infection. In the study overall: From public TCR beta signatures came an indication of both CMV infection and matching HLA type.

TCRdb itself ran the reads through MiXCR, one entry per CDR3 protein. The data show 250,000 or so distinct CDR3 sequences, over 8% seen once. Comment on this clonotype: Its specificity is unknown. Sequence at one end of the junction differs from germline and may be a read error.

The CDR3 covers 18 residues. From germline, CDR1 is MNHEY and CDR2 SVGEGT. General study findings and limits: Accumulated public TCR beta family frequency recognized individuals carrying CMV together with the relevant HLA. In two of eight donors, the top clonotype was HLA-C-restricted CMV-specific.

The receptor comes from a human donor in good health (CMV status not recorded). Some clones in this sample may be carry-over from other donors' samples. The V gene is TRBV6-2 or TRBV6-3, the J gene TRBJ2-6, with 8 positions matching TRBD1. The sample taken for sequencing was PBMCs. The CDR3 spells CVSRGSAGGLSGANVLTF. DNA of the CDR3: TGTGTCAGCAGGGGGTCGGCAGGGGGCCTCTCTGGGGCCAACGTCCTGACTTTC.